This T cell receptor beta chain was obtained from a study of blood T cell repertoires in COVID-19. Source study methods: Reference gene primers were amplified, and this amplification served to estimate nucleated cell counts. Data came from immunoSEQ multiplex PCR; TCRdb stores just in-frame clones and leaves some out. V, J and clone size were drawn from that table, and D and trimming were deduced from the DNA. This sample carries about 220,000 clones, 80% to 90% of them seen once, and the ten largest clones take over 3%. Recruits, aged about 18 to 95 years, lived in 20 to 30 US areas. Clinical history reported by participants formed the basis on which cohorts were assigned. The CDR3 has 15 residues. Germline V CDR1 and CDR2: SGHTA, FQGNSA. V lost 2 bases to trimming and J lost 2 bases, with 10 bases between them.

The receptor's source is a middle-aged woman with acute COVID-19. Sample: PBMCs or T cells enriched from blood (not recorded which). The V and J genes are TRBV7-2 and TRBJ2-1; D is possibly TRBD1 (6 bases). In DNA form, the CDR3 reads TGTGCCAGCAGCTTATCTGAGGGGGCCTACAATGAGCAGTTCTTC. Translated, it gives CASSLSEGAYNEQFF.